The text below deals with one T cell receptor beta chain. Authors' analysis steps: How many nucleated cells were present was estimated from reference gene primer amplification. Using immunoSEQ multiplex PCR, the repertoire was profiled, and TCRdb retains in-frame clones only, with some absent. For V, J and clone size, that table is used; D and trimming come from the DNA. Among 100,000 or so clones listed, under 80% were seen once. The sample originates from a study of blood T cell repertoires in COVID-19. Study overall: Samples of COVID-19 (acute and convalescent) were obtained from the United States, Italy and Spain. T cells, B-cell-depleted T cells, or PBMCs supplied cDNA or gDNA.

Trimming pared 4 bases from V and 2 bases from J, leaving 4 bases between. Germline V gives CDR1 SEHNR, CDR2 FQNEAQ (reference sequence). This CDR3 spans 12 amino acids. The rearrangement uses TRBV7-9 and TRBJ2-3; D call uncertain. This clonotype was obtained from a woman in her 70s with acute or convalescent COVID-19. The sequenced sample consisted of peripheral blood. CDR3 loop: CASSYYTDTQYF. CDR3 nucleotide sequence: TGTGCCAGCAGCTATTACACAGATACGCAGTATTTT.